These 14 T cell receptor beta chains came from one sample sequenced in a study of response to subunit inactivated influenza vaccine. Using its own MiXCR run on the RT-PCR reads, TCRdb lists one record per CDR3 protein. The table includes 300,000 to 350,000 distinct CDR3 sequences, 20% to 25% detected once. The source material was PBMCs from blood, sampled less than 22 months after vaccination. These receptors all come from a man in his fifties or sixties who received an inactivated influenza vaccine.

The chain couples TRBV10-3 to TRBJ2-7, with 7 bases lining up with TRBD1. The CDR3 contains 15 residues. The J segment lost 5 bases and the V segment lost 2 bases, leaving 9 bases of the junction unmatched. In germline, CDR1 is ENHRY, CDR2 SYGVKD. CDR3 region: CAISEQGVRGHEQYF. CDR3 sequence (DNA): TGTGCCATCAGTGAGCAGGGGGTAAGGGGCCACGAGCAGTACTTC.

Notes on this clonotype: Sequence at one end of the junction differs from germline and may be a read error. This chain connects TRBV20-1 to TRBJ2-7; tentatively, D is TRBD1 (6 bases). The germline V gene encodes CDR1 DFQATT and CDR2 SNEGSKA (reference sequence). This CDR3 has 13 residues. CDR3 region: CSARVTGLYVQYF. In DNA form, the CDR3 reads TGCAGTGCTAGAGTAACAGGGCTCTACGTGCAGTACTTC.

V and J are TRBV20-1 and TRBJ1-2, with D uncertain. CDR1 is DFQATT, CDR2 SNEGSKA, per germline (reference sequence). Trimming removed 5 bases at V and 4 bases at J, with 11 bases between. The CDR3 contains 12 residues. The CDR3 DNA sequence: TGCAGTGCTGTTCGACTGACCTATGGCTACACCTTC. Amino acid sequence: CSAVRLTYGYTF.

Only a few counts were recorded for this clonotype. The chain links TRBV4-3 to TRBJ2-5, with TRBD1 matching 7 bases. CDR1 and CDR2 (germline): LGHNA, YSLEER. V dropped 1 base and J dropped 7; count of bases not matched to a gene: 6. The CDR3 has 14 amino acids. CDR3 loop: CASSQGPGQWTQYF. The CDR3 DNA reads TGCGCCAGCAGCCAAGGTCCGGGACAGTGGACCCAGTACTTC.

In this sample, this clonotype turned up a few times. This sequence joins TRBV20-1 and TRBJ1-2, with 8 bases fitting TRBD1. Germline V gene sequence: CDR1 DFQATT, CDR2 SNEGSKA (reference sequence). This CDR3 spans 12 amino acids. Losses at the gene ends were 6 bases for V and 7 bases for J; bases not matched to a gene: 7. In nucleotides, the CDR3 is TGCAGTGCCCACCCAGGGGGCTCTGGCTACACCTTC. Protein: CSAHPGGSGYTF.

In DNA form, the CDR3 reads TGCGCCAGCAGCTTGACTAGCGGGAGGAGCAATGAGCAGTTCTTC. This gives the protein CASSLTSGRSNEQFF. This chain links TRBV5-1 with TRBJ2-1; 12 bases align to TRBD2. The CDR3 has 15 amino acids. Per germline, CDR1 SGHRS and CDR2 YFSETQ. V lost 1 base and J lost 6; bases outside the gene matches: 2.

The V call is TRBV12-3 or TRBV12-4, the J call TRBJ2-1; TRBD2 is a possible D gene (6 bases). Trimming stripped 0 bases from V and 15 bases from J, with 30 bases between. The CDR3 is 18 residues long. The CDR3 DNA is TGTGCCAGCAGTTTAGCGAGGAGGGAATCATCAATGACGGTGTACAGGTTCTTC. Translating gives CASSLARRESSMTVYRFF.

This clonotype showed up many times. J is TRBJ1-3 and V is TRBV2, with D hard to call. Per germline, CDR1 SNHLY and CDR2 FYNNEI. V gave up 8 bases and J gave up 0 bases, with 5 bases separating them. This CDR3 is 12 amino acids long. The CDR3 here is CASENSGNTIYF. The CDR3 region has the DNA TGTGCCAGCGAAAACTCTGGAAACACCATATATTTT.

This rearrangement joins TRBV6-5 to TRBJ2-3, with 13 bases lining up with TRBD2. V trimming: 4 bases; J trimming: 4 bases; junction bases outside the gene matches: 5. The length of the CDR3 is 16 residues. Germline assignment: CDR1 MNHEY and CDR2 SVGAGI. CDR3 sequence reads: CASSFRTSGGPDTQYF. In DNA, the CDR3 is TGTGCCAGCAGTTTCCGGACTAGCGGGGGACCAGATACGCAGTATTTT.

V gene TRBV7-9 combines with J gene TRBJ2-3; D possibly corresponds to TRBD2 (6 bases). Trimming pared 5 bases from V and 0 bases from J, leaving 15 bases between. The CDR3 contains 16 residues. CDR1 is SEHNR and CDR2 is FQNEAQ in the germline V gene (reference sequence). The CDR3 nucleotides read TGTGCCAGCAGCGGGGACTTCTTCCTTAGCACAGATACGCAGTATTTT. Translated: CASSGDFFLSTDTQYF.

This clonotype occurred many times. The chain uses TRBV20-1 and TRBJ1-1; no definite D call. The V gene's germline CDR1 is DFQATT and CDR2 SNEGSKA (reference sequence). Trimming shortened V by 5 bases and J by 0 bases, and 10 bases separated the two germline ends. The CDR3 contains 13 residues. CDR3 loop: CSAEDSMNTEAFF. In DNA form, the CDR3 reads TGCAGTGCTGAGGACTCGATGAACACTGAAGCTTTCTTT.

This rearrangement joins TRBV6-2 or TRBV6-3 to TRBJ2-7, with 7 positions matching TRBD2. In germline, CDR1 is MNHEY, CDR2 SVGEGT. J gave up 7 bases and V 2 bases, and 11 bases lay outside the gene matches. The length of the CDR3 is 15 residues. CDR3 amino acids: CASSYNSPAAGEQYF. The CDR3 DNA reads TGTGCCAGCAGTTACAATTCCCCTGCAGCGGGGGAGCAGTACTTC.

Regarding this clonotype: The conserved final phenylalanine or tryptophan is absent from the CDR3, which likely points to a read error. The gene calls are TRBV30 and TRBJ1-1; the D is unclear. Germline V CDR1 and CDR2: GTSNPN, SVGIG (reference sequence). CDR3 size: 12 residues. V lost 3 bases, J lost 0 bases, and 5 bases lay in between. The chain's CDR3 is CAWSGVNTEAFL. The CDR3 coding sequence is TGTGCCTGGAGCGGTGTGAACACTGAAGCTTTCTTA.

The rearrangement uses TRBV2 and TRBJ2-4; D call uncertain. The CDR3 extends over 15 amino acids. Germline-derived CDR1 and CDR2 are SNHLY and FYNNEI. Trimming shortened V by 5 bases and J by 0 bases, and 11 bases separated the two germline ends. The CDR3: CASSQEGIAKNIQYF. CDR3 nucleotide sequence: TGTGCCAGCAGTCAAGAAGGGATAGCCAAAAACATTCAGTACTTC. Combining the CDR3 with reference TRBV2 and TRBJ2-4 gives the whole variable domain EPEVTQTPSHQVTQMGQEVILRCVPISNHLYFYWYRQILGQKVEFLVSFYNNEISEKSEIFDDQFSVERPDGSNFTLKIRSTKLEDSAMYFCASSQEGIAKNIQYFGAGTRLSVL.